One and the same sample provided the 30 T cell receptor beta chains below, sequenced in a study of OX40 agonist ivuxolimab in advanced cancers. Sequenced by immunoSEQ multiplex PCR; TCRdb stores in-frame clones only, minus some. The data hold under 80,000 clones, with 85% to 90% observed a single time. This specimen consisted of CD4+ or CD8+ T cells sorted from blood, obtained in a trial of the OX40 agonist ivuxolimab. The receptors stem from an adult with an advanced solid tumor such as melanoma, head and neck, liver or kidney cancer.

This rearrangement joins TRBV6-5 to TRBJ2-7; D is perhaps TRBD2 (5 bases). The CDR3 contains 16 residues. V was pared by 4 bases and J by 5 bases, with 21 bases between. Germline CDR1 is MNHEY and CDR2 is SVGAGI. The CDR3 region has the DNA TGTGCCAGCAGTTCCCCGTCTGGGAGCTTAGGCCACGAGCAGTACTTC. It encodes CASSSPSGSLGHEQYF.

The rearrangement uses TRBV4-3 and TRBJ1-1; 7 bases are a match to TRBD1. Per germline, CDR1 LGHNA and CDR2 YSLEER. The CDR3 runs to 15 residues. Trimming at V came to 4 bases and at J to 0 bases, leaving 5 bases not matched to a gene. The CDR3 region is CASSLGTVMNTEAFF. CDR3 sequence (DNA): TGCGCCAGCAGCCTCGGGACAGTCATGAACACTGAAGCTTTCTTT.

The chain joins TRBV6-6 to TRBJ2-2; possible D gene TRBD1, 6 bases. Between the trimmed V and J ends, which lost 6 bases and 4 bases, there was a span of 15 bases. The germline CDR1 and CDR2 sequences are MNHNY and SVGAGI (reference sequence). The CDR3 sequence is 15 residues long. The CDR3 sequence: CASRARQAGTGELFF. The DNA of the CDR3 is TGTGCCAGCAGGGCCAGACAGGCAGGCACCGGGGAGCTGTTTTTT.

The V gene is TRBV27, the J gene TRBJ2-2; the D gene is possibly TRBD1 (6 bases). Trimming shortened V by 8 bases and J by 4 bases, and 20 bases separated the two germline ends. Per the germline V gene, CDR1 is MNHEY and CDR2 is SMNVEV (reference sequence). The CDR3 runs to 16 residues. The CDR3 loop reads CASRTKTGVGTGELFF. CDR3 nucleotide sequence: TGTGCCAGCCGCACGAAGACAGGAGTAGGCACCGGGGAGCTGTTTTTT.

The CDR3 nucleotides are TGTGCCAGCAGCGCCCCTTCCCGAGCGGGGAGCACAGATACGCAGTATTTT. It yields the protein CASSAPSRAGSTDTQYF. This sequence joins TRBV9 and TRBJ2-3; 7 positions match TRBD2. The CDR3 consists of 17 residues. Germline assignment: CDR1 SGDLS and CDR2 YYNGEE. Germline trimming cut 3 bases from V and 0 bases from J; bases unmatched to any gene: 10.

The V call is TRBV2, the J call TRBJ2-3; 7 nucleotides align to TRBD2. Germline loops: CDR1 SNHLY, CDR2 FYNNEI. After removal of 4 bases from V and 7 bases from J, the junction contained 8 bases not matched to a gene. This CDR3 has 14 amino acids. The CDR3 DNA reads TGTGCCAGCAGTGCTAATAGCGGGCGAAATACGCAGTATTTT. Translated: CASSANSGRNTQYF.

V and J are TRBV28 and TRBJ2-5; D remains ambiguous. There are 11 residues in the CDR3. CDR1 and CDR2 from the germline V gene are MDHEN and SYDVKM. Trimming cost V 6 bases and J 5 bases, with 7 bases left between them. The CDR3 loop is CASSPRETQYF. In nucleotides, the CDR3 is TGTGCCAGCAGCCCGCGTGAGACCCAGTACTTC.

This clone showed up just once. The rearrangement uses TRBV11-2 and TRBJ1-6; D not certain. Trimming stripped 6 bases from V and 13 bases from J, with 22 bases between. Germline values: CDR1 SGHAT, CDR2 FQNNGV. This CDR3 contains 15 residues. CDR3 sequence: CASRDQKRASGPLHF. The CDR3 DNA sequence: TGTGCCAGCAGGGACCAGAAAAGGGCGTCTGGTCCCCTCCACTTT.

The V gene is TRBV18, the J gene TRBJ1-1; 8 bases are a match to TRBD1. The V gene's germline CDR1 is KGHSH and CDR2 LQKENI. The CDR3 is made up of 14 amino acids. With V trimmed by 4 bases and J by 2 bases, 3 bases remained unmatched. The CDR3 is CASSQTGVNTEAFF. The CDR3 nucleotides are TGTGCCAGCTCACAGACAGGGGTAAACACTGAAGCTTTCTTT.

This clone was counted once. This chain uses TRBV20-1 with TRBJ1-1; D unclear. V was cut by 6 bases and J by 6 bases, with 11 bases left in between. The CDR3 is 11 residues long. Germline values: CDR1 DFQATT, CDR2 SNEGSKA (reference sequence). DNA for the CDR3: TGCAGTGCCCTGGGTGTCGCTGAAGCTTTCTTT. Its protein is CSALGVAEAFF.

This clone has only one observation. The V and J genes are TRBV28 and TRBJ1-5, with TRBD1 matching over 7 bases. Germline CDR1 reads MDHEN; CDR2 reads SYDVKM. Unmatched junction bases numbered 4, after V lost 3 bases and J lost 2 bases. The length of the CDR3 is 15 residues. The CDR3 nucleotides read TGTGCCAGCAGTTTTGAGGGGGCACGCAATCAGCCCCAGCATTTT. It yields the protein CASSFEGARNQPQHF.

The V and J genes are TRBV5-4 and TRBJ1-6; 10 bases match TRBD1. The V and J ends lost 4 bases and 10 bases, in that order; junction bases with no gene match: 8. Germline lookup yields CDR1 SGHNT and CDR2 YYREEE (reference sequence). The CDR3 runs 15 residues. CDR3 region: CASSLKTGGVSPLHF. CDR3 sequence (DNA): TGTGCCAGCAGCCTGAAGACAGGGGGCGTCTCACCCCTCCACTTT.

The genes are TRBV5-5 and TRBJ1-5; D unresolved. Trimming took off 2 bases at V and 0 bases at J, with 9 bases between the two ends. The germline V gene encodes CDR1 SGHKS and CDR2 YYEKEE (reference sequence). The CDR3 loop spans 15 amino acids. CDR3 amino acids: CASSFRLDSNQPQHF. In nucleotides, the CDR3 is TGTGCCAGCAGCTTTCGACTGGATAGCAATCAGCCCCAGCATTTT.

The genes are TRBV7-3 and TRBJ1-6; D uncertain. The CDR3 sequence is 15 residues long. V dropped 2 bases and J dropped 13 bases, with 18 bases sitting between them. Looked up from germline, CDR1 is SGHTA and CDR2 is FQGTGA. The CDR3 nucleotides read TGTGCCAGCAGCTTATCGGTAGGCGAAGGATTTCCCCTCCACTTT. Protein: CASSLSVGEGFPLHF.

The rearrangement joins TRBV4-1 to TRBJ2-5; D gene unclear. The ends were cut back, 0 bases at V and 5 bases at J, with 13 bases in the middle. Germline lookup yields CDR1 MGHRA and CDR2 YSYEKL. The CDR3 is 15 amino acids. The CDR3 sequence: CASSQDKAQWETQYF. CDR3 nucleotides: TGCGCCAGCAGCCAAGATAAGGCTCAGTGGGAGACCCAGTACTTC.

The rearrangement uses TRBV30 and TRBJ1-6; D perhaps matches TRBD1 (5 bases). Trimming stripped 4 bases from V and 8 bases from J, with 12 bases between. CDR1 and CDR2 from the germline V gene are GTSNPN and SVGIG (reference sequence). The CDR3 totals 13 residues. The CDR3, as DNA: TGTGCCTGGATGGGGGGGTGGGATTCACCCCTCCACTTT. Its protein product is CAWMGGWDSPLHF.

The chain carries TRBV19 and TRBJ2-1, with 7 bases identical to TRBD2. V lost 8 bases to trimming and J lost 6 bases; unmatched junction nucleotides: 10. CDR1 LNHDA and CDR2 SQIVND come from the germline V gene (reference sequence). The CDR3 is made up of 14 amino acids. The CDR3 here is CASSRWEGLNEQFF. Here the CDR3 DNA reads TGTGCCAGTTCAAGGTGGGAGGGCCTCAATGAGCAGTTCTTC.

V usage is TRBV18 and J usage is TRBJ1-1; no clear D. The ends were cut back, 3 bases at V and 3 bases at J, with 8 bases in the middle. Germline values: CDR1 KGHSH, CDR2 LQKENI. The CDR3 has 13 residues. DNA for the CDR3: TGTGCCAGCTCACCTATAACGGACACTGAAGCTTTCTTT. The encoded protein is CASSPITDTEAFF.

The J gene is TRBJ2-1, the V gene TRBV30; D call uncertain. This CDR3 is 13 amino acids long. CDR1 GTSNPN and CDR2 SVGIG come from the germline V gene (reference sequence). V lost 0 bases, J lost 4 bases, and 7 bases lay in between. The CDR3 spells CAWSVDGYNEQFF. Here the CDR3 DNA reads TGTGCCTGGAGTGTAGACGGGTACAATGAGCAGTTCTTC.

This clone was seen a single time. In DNA, the CDR3 is TGTGCCAGCAGCCGGACTACAGATACGCAGTATTTT. As protein: CASSRTTDTQYF. V is TRBV28 and J is TRBJ2-3; D perhaps matches TRBD2 (5 bases). Germline CDR1 and CDR2: MDHEN and SYDVKM. V was shortened by 6 bases and J by 3 bases, with 7 bases between the two germline ends. This CDR3 spans 12 amino acids.

This clone occurred once. The chain joins TRBV18 to TRBJ1-1; maybe TRBD1 (5 bases). V was clipped by 1 base and J by 1 base, with 10 bases between them. CDR1 KGHSH and CDR2 LQKENI come from the germline V gene. The CDR3 is 15 amino acids. Written as DNA, the CDR3 is TGTGCCAGCTCACCACGGACACGGGGGAACACTGAAGCTTTCTTT. This gives the protein CASSPRTRGNTEAFF. Full variable domain (rest looked up from reference TRBV18 and TRBJ1-1): NAGVMQNPRHLVRRRGQEARLRCSPMKGHSHVYWYRQLPEEGLKFMVYLQKENIIDESGMPKERFSAEFPKEGPSILRIQQVVRGDSAAYFCASSPRTRGNTEAFFGQGTRLTVV.

This rearrangement joins TRBV9 to TRBJ1-5, with no clear D. Trimming stripped 2 bases from V and 1 base from J, with 10 bases between. The germline V gene has CDR1 SGDLS and CDR2 YYNGEE. This CDR3 spans 15 amino acids. The DNA of the CDR3 is TGTGCCAGCAGCGTCGGTTGGAAGAGCAATCAGCCCCAGCATTTT. As protein: CASSVGWKSNQPQHF.

This chain connects TRBV11-2 to TRBJ2-2; D gene uncertain. CDR3 length: 12 amino acids. CDR1 and CDR2 from the germline V gene are SGHAT and FQNNGV. V shed 5 bases and J shed 4 bases, with 5 bases lying between them. This CDR3 is CASSLVTGELFF. The CDR3 DNA sequence: TGTGCCAGCAGCCTCGTCACCGGGGAGCTGTTTTTT.

The chain carries TRBV9 and TRBJ2-7; 13 bases align to TRBD2. J was trimmed by 1 base and V by 3 bases; bases with no gene match: 7. CDR1 is SGDLS, CDR2 YYNGEE, per germline. There are 17 residues in the CDR3. CDR3 nucleotides: TGTGCCAGCAGCGGGGGGACTAGCGGGGAGGGTTCCTACGAGCAGTACTTC. Its protein product is CASSGGTSGEGSYEQYF.

CDR3 coding DNA: TGTGCCAGCAGCTTCGGACAGGGGAAGGAGACCCAGTACTTC. Its translation: CASSFGQGKETQYF. This chain joins TRBV7-2 and TRBJ2-5, with 9 bases that match TRBD1. Losses at the gene ends were 3 bases for V and 5 bases for J; bases not matched to a gene: 4. The CDR3 runs to 14 residues. CDR1 is SGHTA, CDR2 FQGNSA, per germline. The variable domain in full, with the rest retrieved from reference TRBV7-2 and TRBJ2-5, is GAGVSQSPSNKVTEKGKDVELRCDPISGHTALYWYRQSLGQGLEFLIYFQGNSAPDKSGLPSDRFSAERTGGSVSTLTIQRTQQEDSAVYLCASSFGQGKETQYFGPGTRLLVL.

The chain employs TRBV11-2 and TRBJ1-6; no firm D call. Germline CDR1 SGHAT, CDR2 FQNNGV. The V end was cut by 0 bases, the J end by 7 bases, with 4 bases between. The CDR3 consists of 13 residues. CDR3 coding DNA: TGTGCCAGCAGCTTAGATCTCAATTCACCCCTCCACTTT. Its protein is CASSLDLNSPLHF.

CDR3 DNA: TGTGCCAGCAGTTCGATGAACTCTGGGGCCAACGTCCTGACTTTC. As protein: CASSSMNSGANVLTF. This rearrangement joins TRBV2 to TRBJ2-6; no clear D. Germline lookup yields CDR1 SNHLY and CDR2 FYNNEI. This CDR3 comprises 15 residues. Deletions cut 5 bases from V and 0 bases from J, with 8 bases between.

The chain joins TRBV7-2 to TRBJ1-6, with 7 nucleotides matching TRBD1. The junction had 2 bases not matched to a gene; V was cut back by 4 bases and J by 5 bases. This CDR3 region has 14 residues. Germline V gives CDR1 SGHTA, CDR2 FQGNSA. The CDR3 DNA is TGTGCCAGCAGCTCGACAGGGAATAATTCACCCCTCCACTTT. It codes for CASSSTGNNSPLHF.

This chain links TRBV11-1 with TRBJ1-2, with D perhaps matching TRBD1 (5 bases). There are 13 residues in the CDR3. CDR1 is SGHAT, CDR2 FQDESV, per germline (reference sequence). Between the trimmed V and J ends, which lost 4 bases and 6 bases, there was a span of 12 bases. Here the CDR3 reads CASSSRDADGYTF. The CDR3 region has the DNA TGTGCCAGCAGCTCCCGGGACGCCGATGGCTACACCTTC.

The gene calls are TRBV28 and TRBJ1-2; TRBD1 matches at 7 bases. The trim removed 6 bases at V and 6 bases at J, leaving 10 bases unmatched. From germline, CDR1 is MDHEN and CDR2 SYDVKM. The CDR3 sequence is 14 residues long. The CDR3: CASRGADRYDGYTF. In nucleotides, the CDR3 is TGTGCCAGCAGGGGAGCGGACAGGTACGATGGCTACACCTTC.